This T cell receptor (beta chain) was recovered during a study of blood T cell repertoires in COVID-19. Study at large: Samples taken during acute and convalescent COVID-19 were collected in the United States, Italy and Spain. From T cells, B-cell-depleted T cells, or PBMCs came the material, which was cDNA or gDNA.

Per the study methods: By means of reference gene primer amplification, nucleated cell counts were estimated. TCRdb keeps only in-frame clones here, not all; method: immunoSEQ multiplex PCR. V and J calls and clone size are given by that table; D and trimming were obtained from the DNA. Counted here are approximately 68,000 clones, 70% to 90% occurring once; the ten biggest clones make up under 13%. The V gene lost 2 bases and the J gene lost 5 bases, with 17 bases spanning the gap. The CDR3 is 15 amino acids. CDR1 is SGHRS, CDR2 YFSETQ, per germline. The material sequenced was peripheral blood. This receptor was obtained from a man in his 70s with active or convalescent COVID-19. The chain joins TRBV5-1 to TRBJ2-7, with a possible D match to TRBD2 (7 bases). The CDR3 sequence is CASSFGGGSRDEQYF. In DNA, the CDR3 is TGCGCCAGCAGCTTTGGGGGCGGGAGCAGGGACGAGCAGTACTTC.